This TCR beta chain was obtained from a study of T cell changes during pregnancy in multiple sclerosis. The CDR3 contains 15 residues. Trimming took off 2 bases at V and 6 bases at J, with 14 bases between the two ends. The germline CDR1 and CDR2 sequences are SGHTA and FQGNSA. Measured with immunoSEQ multiplex PCR; TCRdb has only the in-frame clones, and not every one. Of 50,000 to 65,000 clones detected, around 89% appear once; the ten largest clones hold under 2%. Sequencing used peripheral blood, obtained after pregnancy. This TCR derives from a female donor with multiple sclerosis, enrolled in a pregnancy study. The chain uses TRBV7-2 and TRBJ1-5; D remains unclear. The CDR3, as DNA: TGTGCCAGCAGCTTATATGCGACGCGGGCTCAGCCCCAGCATTTT. It yields the protein CASSLYATRAQPQHF.